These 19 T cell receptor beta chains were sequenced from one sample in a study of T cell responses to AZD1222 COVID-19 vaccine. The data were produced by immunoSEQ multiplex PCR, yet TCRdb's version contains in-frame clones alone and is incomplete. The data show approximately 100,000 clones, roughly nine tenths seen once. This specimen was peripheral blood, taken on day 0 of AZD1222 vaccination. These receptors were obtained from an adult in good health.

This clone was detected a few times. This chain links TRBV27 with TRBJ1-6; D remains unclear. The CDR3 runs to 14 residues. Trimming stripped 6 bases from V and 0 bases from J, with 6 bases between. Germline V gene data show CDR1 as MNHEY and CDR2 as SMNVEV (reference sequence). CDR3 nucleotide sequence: TGTGCCAGCAGGAGGAGCTCCTATAATTCACCCCTCCACTTT. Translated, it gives CASRRSSYNSPLHF.

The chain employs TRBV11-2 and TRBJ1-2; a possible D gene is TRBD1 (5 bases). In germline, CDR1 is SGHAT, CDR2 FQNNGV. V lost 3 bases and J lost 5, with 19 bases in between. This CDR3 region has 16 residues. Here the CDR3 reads CASSFSGTGTRYGYTF. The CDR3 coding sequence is TGTGCCAGCAGCTTCTCCGGAACCGGGACTCGATATGGCTACACCTTC.

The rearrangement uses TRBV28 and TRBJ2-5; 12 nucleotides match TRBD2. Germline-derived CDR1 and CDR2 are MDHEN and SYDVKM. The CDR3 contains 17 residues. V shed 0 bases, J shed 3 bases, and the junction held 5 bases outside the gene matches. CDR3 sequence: CASSLWTSGGLKETQYF. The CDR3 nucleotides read TGTGCCAGCAGTTTATGGACTAGCGGGGGTTTGAAAGAGACCCAGTACTTC.

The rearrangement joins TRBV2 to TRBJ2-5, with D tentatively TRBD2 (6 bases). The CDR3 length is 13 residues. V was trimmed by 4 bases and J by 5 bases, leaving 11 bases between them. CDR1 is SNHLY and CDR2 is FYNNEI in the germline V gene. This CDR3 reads CASSGLARETQYF. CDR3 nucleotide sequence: TGTGCCAGCAGTGGTCTAGCGCGGGAGACCCAGTACTTC.

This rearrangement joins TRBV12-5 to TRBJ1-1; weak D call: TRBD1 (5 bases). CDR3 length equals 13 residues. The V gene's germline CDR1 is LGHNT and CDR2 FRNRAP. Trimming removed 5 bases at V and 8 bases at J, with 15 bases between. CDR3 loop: CASGPGTAAEAFF. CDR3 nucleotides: TGTGCTAGTGGTCCCGGGACGGCGGCCGAAGCTTTCTTT.

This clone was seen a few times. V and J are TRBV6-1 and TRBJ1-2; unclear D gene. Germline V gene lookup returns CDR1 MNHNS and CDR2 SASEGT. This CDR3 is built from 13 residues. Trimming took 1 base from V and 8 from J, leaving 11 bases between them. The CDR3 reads CASSEGGSHGYTF. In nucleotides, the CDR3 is TGTGCCAGCAGTGAAGGGGGATCCCACGGCTACACCTTC.

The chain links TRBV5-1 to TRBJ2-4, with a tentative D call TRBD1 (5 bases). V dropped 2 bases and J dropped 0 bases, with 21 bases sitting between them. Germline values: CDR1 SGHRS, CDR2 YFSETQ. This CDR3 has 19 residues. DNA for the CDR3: TGCGCCAGCAGCTTAAGTTTTGGGGCCGGTAGCCTAGCCAAAAACATTCAGTACTTC. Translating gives CASSLSFGAGSLAKNIQYF.

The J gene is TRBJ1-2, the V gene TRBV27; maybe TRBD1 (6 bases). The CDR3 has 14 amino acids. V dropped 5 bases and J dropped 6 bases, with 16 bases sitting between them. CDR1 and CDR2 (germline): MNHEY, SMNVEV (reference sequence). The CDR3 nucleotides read TGTGCCAGCAGTCGACACGTATCAGGGGATGGCTACACCTTC. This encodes CASSRHVSGDGYTF.

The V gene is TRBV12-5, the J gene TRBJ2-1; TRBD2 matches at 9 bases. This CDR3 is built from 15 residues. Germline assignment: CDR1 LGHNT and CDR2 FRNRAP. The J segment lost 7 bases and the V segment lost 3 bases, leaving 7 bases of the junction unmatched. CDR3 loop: CASGFGRGGLNEQFF. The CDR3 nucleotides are TGTGCTAGTGGTTTTGGGCGGGGGGGTCTAAATGAGCAGTTCTTC. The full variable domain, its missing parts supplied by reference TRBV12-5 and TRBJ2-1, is DARVTQTPRHKVTEMGQEVTMRCQPILGHNTVFWYRQTMMQGLELLAYFRNRAPLDDSGMPKDRFSAEMPDATLATLKIQPSEPRDSAVYFCASGFGRGGLNEQFFGPGTRLTVL.

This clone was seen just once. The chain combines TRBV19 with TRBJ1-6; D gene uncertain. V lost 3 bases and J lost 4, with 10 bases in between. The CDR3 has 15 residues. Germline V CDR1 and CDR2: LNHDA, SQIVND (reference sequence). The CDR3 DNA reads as TGTGCCAGTAGTATTTCGGACGGTTATAATTCACCCCTCCACTTT. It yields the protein CASSISDGYNSPLHF.

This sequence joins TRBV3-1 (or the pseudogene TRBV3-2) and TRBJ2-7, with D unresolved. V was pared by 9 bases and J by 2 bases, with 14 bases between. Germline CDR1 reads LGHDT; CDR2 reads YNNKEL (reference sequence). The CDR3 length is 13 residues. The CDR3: CASDGLSAYEQYF. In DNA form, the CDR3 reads TGTGCCAGTGATGGGCTGAGCGCCTACGAGCAGTACTTC.

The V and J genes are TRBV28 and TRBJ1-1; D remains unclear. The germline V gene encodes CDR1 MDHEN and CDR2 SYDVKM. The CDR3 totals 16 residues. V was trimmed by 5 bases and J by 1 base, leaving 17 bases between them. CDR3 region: CASSPPGQLGNTEAFF. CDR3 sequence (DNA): TGTGCCAGCAGTCCCCCGGGTCAGCTGGGGAACACTGAAGCTTTCTTT.

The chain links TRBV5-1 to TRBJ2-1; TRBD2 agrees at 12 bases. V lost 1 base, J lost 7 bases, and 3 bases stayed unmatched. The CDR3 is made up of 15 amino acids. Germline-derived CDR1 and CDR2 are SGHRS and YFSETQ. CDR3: CASSLLTSGSNEQFF. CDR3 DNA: TGCGCCAGCAGCTTGTTGACTAGCGGGAGTAATGAGCAGTTCTTC.

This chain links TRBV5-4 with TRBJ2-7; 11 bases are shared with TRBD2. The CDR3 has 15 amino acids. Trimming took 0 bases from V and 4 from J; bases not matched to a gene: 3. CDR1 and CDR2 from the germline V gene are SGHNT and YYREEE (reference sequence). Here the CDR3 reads CASSLGLAGIYEQYF. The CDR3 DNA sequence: TGTGCCAGCAGCTTGGGACTAGCGGGGATTTACGAGCAGTACTTC.

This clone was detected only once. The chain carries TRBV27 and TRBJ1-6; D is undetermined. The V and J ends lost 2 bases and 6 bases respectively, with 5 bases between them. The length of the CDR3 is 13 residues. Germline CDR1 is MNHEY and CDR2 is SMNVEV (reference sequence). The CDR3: CASSLMGNSPLHF. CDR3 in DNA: TGTGCCAGCAGTTTAATGGGTAATTCACCCCTCCACTTT.

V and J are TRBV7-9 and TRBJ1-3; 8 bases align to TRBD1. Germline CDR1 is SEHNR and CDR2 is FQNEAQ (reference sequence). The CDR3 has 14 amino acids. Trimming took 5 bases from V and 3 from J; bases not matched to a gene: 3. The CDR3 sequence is CASSPDRVGNTIYF. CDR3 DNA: TGTGCCAGCAGCCCGGACAGGGTTGGAAACACCATATATTTT.

CDR3 DNA sequence: TGTGCCAGCAGTTACTCTCAGGGGTCGGACACTGAAGCTTTCTTT. Protein product: CASSYSQGSDTEAFF. The gene calls are TRBV6-5 and TRBJ1-1; D perhaps matches TRBD1 (6 bases). In germline, CDR1 is MNHEY, CDR2 SVGAGI. CDR3 length equals 15 residues. V lost 0 bases and J 3 bases, leaving 11 bases between the germline ends.

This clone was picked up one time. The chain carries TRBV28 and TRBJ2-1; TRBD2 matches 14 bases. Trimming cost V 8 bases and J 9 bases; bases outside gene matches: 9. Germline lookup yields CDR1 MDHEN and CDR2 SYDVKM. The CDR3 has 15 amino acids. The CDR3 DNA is TGTGCCAGCGGCGCCGGACTAGCGGGAGGAGGTGAGCAGTTCTTC. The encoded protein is CASGAGLAGGGEQFF.

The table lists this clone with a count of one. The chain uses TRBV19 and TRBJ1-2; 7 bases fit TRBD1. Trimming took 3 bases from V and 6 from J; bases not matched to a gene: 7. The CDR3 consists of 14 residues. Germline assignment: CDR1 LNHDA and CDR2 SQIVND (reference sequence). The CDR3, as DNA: TGTGCCAGTAGTATGCCCGGGACAGCTAATGGCTACACCTTC. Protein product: CASSMPGTANGYTF.